This passage covers 9 T cell receptor beta chains from one sample sequenced in a study of T-cell reconstitution after alpha-beta-depleted transplantation in children. Library preparation (for TCRbeta) was performed with unique molecular identifiers. In TCRdb, the PCR reads were re-called with MiXCR into one record per CDR3 protein. The data contain approximately 630,000 distinct CDR3 sequences, under 15% of them singletons. Sequencing was performed on PBMCs, taken before TCRalphabeta/CD19-depleted stem cell transplant. These receptors all stem from a girl aged 2-10 years with congenital amegakaryocytic thrombocytopenia, due to receive a stem cell transplant.

Worth noting for this clonotype: Since a much larger clone is just one base distant, this may be a read error. The V and J genes are TRBV29-1 and TRBJ1-3; no clear D gene. The CDR3 consists of 14 residues. V shed 4 bases and J shed 2 bases, with 12 bases lying between them. In germline, CDR1 is SQVTM, CDR2 ANQGSEA. CDR3 residues: CSVVGPPTGNTIYF. The CDR3 coding sequence is TGCAGCGTTGTCGGGCCTCCGACTGGAAACACCATATATTTT.

This clonotype was seen at least ten times. The chain employs TRBV10-3 and TRBJ2-1; no definite D call. The CDR3 has 14 residues. CDR1 is ENHRY and CDR2 is SYGVKD in the germline V gene. The ends were cut back, 6 bases at V and 2 bases at J, with 11 bases in the middle. DNA for the CDR3: TGTGCCATCAGGGACCGTTCCACCTACAATGAGCAGTTCTTC. Encoded protein: CAIRDRSTYNEQFF.

In this sample, this clonotype turned up a few times. The chain employs TRBV29-1 and TRBJ2-2; 8 bases are shared with TRBD1. The ends lost 6 bases at V and 4 bases at J; junction bases unmatched: 10. Germline loops: CDR1 SQVTM, CDR2 ANQGSEA. The length of the CDR3 is 15 residues. The CDR3 nucleotides read TGCAGCGTGGAAACAGGGGGTTTGGGCACCGGGGAGCTGTTTTTT. It specifies CSVETGGLGTGELFF.

This clonotype has a count of ten or more. The rearrangement links TRBV20-1 to TRBJ2-1; TRBD2 matches at 7 bases. The CDR3 length is 16 residues. Germline CDR1 DFQATT, CDR2 SNEGSKA (reference sequence). V shed 1 base, J shed 5 bases, and the junction held 11 bases outside the gene matches. CDR3 sequence (DNA): TGCAGTGCTAGAGGGGGTAGGACTAGACCCGACAATGAGCAGTTCTTC. Translating it yields CSARGGRTRPDNEQFF.

The chain recombines TRBV10-2 with TRBJ2-7; unclear D gene. Trimming cost V 0 bases and J 6 bases, with 9 bases left between them. Germline-derived CDR1 and CDR2 are WSHSY and SAAADI. This CDR3 is 13 amino acids long. The CDR3 bases are TGCGCCAGCAGTGAGTCAAGGCTGGTCGAGCAGTACTTC. Its translation is CASSESRLVEQYF.

This clonotype was seen only a few times. The rearrangement joins TRBV7-8 to TRBJ2-1; tentatively, D is TRBD1 (5 bases). The V and J ends lost 6 bases and 9 bases respectively, with 15 bases between them. Germline CDR1 and CDR2: SGHVS and FQNEAQ. The CDR3 has 13 amino acids. The CDR3 coding sequence is TGTGCCAGCAGTTCCCAAAGCAGGGCTGAGCAGTTCTTC. It encodes CASSSQSRAEQFF.

This clonotype was seen at least ten times. This chain joins TRBV5-1 and TRBJ1-5; D is undetermined. CDR3 length: 13 amino acids. Between the trimmed V and J ends, which lost 5 bases and 0 bases, there was a span of 6 bases. Germline V gene data show CDR1 as SGHRS and CDR2 as YFSETQ. This CDR3 is CASSVYSNQPQHF. Written as DNA, the CDR3 is TGCGCCAGCAGTGTCTATAGCAATCAGCCCCAGCATTTT.

This chain connects TRBV12-3 or TRBV12-4 to TRBJ2-7, with 7 bases lining up with TRBD2. Trimming at V came to 3 bases and at J to 2 bases, leaving 7 bases not matched to a gene. This CDR3 contains 15 residues. The CDR3 region is CASSFSGEGAYEQYF. DNA of the CDR3: TGTGCCAGCAGTTTTTCCGGGGAGGGCGCCTACGAGCAGTACTTC.

This clonotype was picked up a small number of times. This chain links TRBV5-1 with TRBJ2-7; TRBD1 matches at 8 bases. CDR1 SGHRS and CDR2 YFSETQ come from the germline V gene. CDR3 length: 15 residues. Trimming removed 3 bases from V and 3 bases from J; junction bases left unmatched: 8. In DNA, the CDR3 is TGCGCCAGCAGCTGGGTGTCGGGACAGGTCTACGAGCAGTACTTC. As protein: CASSWVSGQVYEQYF.